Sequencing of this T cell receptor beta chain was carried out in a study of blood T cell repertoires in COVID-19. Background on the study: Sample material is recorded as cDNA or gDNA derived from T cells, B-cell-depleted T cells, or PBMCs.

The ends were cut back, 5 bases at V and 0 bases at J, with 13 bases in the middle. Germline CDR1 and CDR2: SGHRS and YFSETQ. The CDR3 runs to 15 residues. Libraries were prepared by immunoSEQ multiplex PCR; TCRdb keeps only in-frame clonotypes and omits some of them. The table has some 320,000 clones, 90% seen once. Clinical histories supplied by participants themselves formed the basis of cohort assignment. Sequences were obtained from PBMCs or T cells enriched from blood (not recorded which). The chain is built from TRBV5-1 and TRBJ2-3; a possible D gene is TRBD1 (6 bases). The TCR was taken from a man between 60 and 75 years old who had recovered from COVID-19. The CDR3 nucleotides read TGCGCCAGCAGTCGACAGGCCGCCAGCACAGATACGCAGTATTTT. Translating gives CASSRQAASTDTQYF.